The 12 T cell receptor beta chains listed next were all sequenced from one sample in a study of CD8 T cells in Susac syndrome. The RNA input was roughly 0.45 to 1 ug, and it was reverse transcribed with random hexamers. Each CDR3 protein gets one entry after TCRdb re-called the immunoSEQ multiplex PCR reads with MiXCR. The data show roughly 300,000 distinct CDR3 sequences, roughly 81% seen once. The sample taken for sequencing was CD8+ T cells from PBMCs. Receptors were obtained from a human donor with multiple sclerosis.

This rearrangement joins TRBV5-1 to TRBJ2-1, with 13 nucleotides matching TRBD2. J lost 2 bases, V lost 2 bases, and 10 bases had no gene match. Germline lookup yields CDR1 SGHRS and CDR2 YFSETQ. This CDR3 is built from 19 residues. CDR3 coding DNA: TGCGCCAGCAGCTTTACCGGGACTAGCGGGACTAGGGCCTACAATGAGCAGTTCTTC. This codes for CASSFTGTSGTRAYNEQFF.

This chain connects TRBV12-3 or TRBV12-4 to TRBJ2-1; the D gene is possibly TRBD2 (6 bases). V was clipped by 7 bases and J by 3 bases, with 16 bases between them. The CDR3 extends over 15 amino acids. This CDR3 reads CASMNEDYRYNEQFF. The CDR3 DNA follows: TGTGCCAGCATGAACGAGGACTACCGCTACAATGAGCAGTTCTTC.

The rearrangement links TRBV28 to TRBJ2-2, with D tentatively TRBD1 (5 bases). With 2 bases removed from V and 1 base from J, the gap between germline ends came to 8 bases. This CDR3 has 15 amino acids. Germline CDR1 MDHEN, CDR2 SYDVKM. CDR3 region: CASSLLDRNTGELFF. CDR3 DNA: TGTGCCAGCAGTTTACTCGACAGGAACACCGGGGAGCTGTTTTTT.

This clonotype appeared a single time. The V call is TRBV7-9, the J call TRBJ2-7, with 7 bases aligning to TRBD1. The CDR3 has 14 residues. J lost 0 bases, V lost 2 bases, and 1 base had no gene match. Germline loops: CDR1 SEHNR, CDR2 FQNEAQ (reference sequence). In nucleotides, the CDR3 is TGTGCCAGCAGCTTAACAGGGGACTCCTACGAGCAGTACTTC. Its translation is CASSLTGDSYEQYF.

The J gene is TRBJ2-1, the V gene TRBV29-1, with 9 bases identical to TRBD2. J gave up 4 bases and V 6 bases, and 13 bases lay outside the gene matches. The germline gives CDR1 SQVTM, CDR2 ANQGSEA. The CDR3 covers 16 residues. CDR3 coding DNA: TGCAGCGTCAGTGGGCTAGCGGGAAAGTATTACAATGAGCAGTTCTTC. Encoded protein: CSVSGLAGKYYNEQFF.

The chain carries TRBV5-1 and TRBJ2-3; weak D call: TRBD2 (5 bases). CDR1 SGHRS and CDR2 YFSETQ come from the germline V gene. CDR3 length equals 16 residues. V lost 5 bases, J lost 0 bases, and 16 bases lay in between. Here the CDR3 reads CASSYSGMTSTDTQYF. CDR3 sequence (DNA): TGCGCCAGCAGTTACAGCGGAATGACTAGCACAGATACGCAGTATTTT.

The chain has TRBV9 and TRBJ2-7; D uncertain. CDR1 is SGDLS and CDR2 is YYNGEE in the germline V gene. The V end lost 4 bases, the J end lost 1 base, and 12 bases lay between the germline ends. This CDR3 comprises 14 residues. CDR3 nucleotides: TGTGCCAGCAGCCTCCGGGCCCTATCCTACGAGCAGTACTTC. Protein product: CASSLRALSYEQYF.

The chain has TRBV21-1 and TRBJ1-2; the listed D gene, TRBD1, was not tested against the DNA. TRBV21-1 is termed a pseudogene. This CDR3 contains 14 residues. The CDR3 loop reads CASSSLDRGPGYTF. CDR3 coding DNA: TGTGCCAGCAGCAGCCTCGACAGGGGGCCAGGCTACACCTTC.

The chain is built from TRBV4-1 and TRBJ2-3; no reliable D call. The CDR3 consists of 12 residues. Germline CDR1 is MGHRA and CDR2 is YSYEKL. Trimming pared 1 base from V and 3 bases from J, leaving 2 bases between. Here the CDR3 DNA reads TGCGCCAGCAGCCAAGTTACAGATACGCAGTATTTT. It codes for CASSQVTDTQYF.

The genes are TRBV2 and TRBJ1-2; no reliable D call. Germline V CDR1 and CDR2: SNHLY, FYNNEI. V was trimmed by 4 bases and J by 1 base, leaving 7 bases between them. The CDR3 runs 13 residues. The chain's CDR3 is CASSGRINYGYTF. Here the CDR3 DNA reads TGTGCCAGCAGTGGGCGAATTAACTATGGCTACACCTTC.

This chain joins TRBV10-2 and TRBJ2-5, with 7 bases identical to TRBD1. Looked up from germline, CDR1 is WSHSY and CDR2 is SAAADI. CDR3 length: 14 amino acids. V shed 6 bases and J 3 bases; nucleotides not matched to a gene: 7. CDR3 in amino acids: CASSATGWEETQYF. The CDR3 DNA reads as TGCGCCAGCAGCGCGACAGGGTGGGAAGAGACCCAGTACTTC.

This clonotype has ten or more counts. CDR3 residues: CASSLGVYEQYF. The DNA of the CDR3 is TGTGCCAGCAGCTTAGGTGTCTACGAGCAGTACTTC. V usage is TRBV7-9 and J usage is TRBJ2-7; no reliable D call. CDR1 is SEHNR and CDR2 is FQNEAQ in the germline V gene (reference sequence). Between the trimmed V and J ends, which lost 1 base and 3 bases, there was a span of 4 bases. The CDR3 spans 12 residues.